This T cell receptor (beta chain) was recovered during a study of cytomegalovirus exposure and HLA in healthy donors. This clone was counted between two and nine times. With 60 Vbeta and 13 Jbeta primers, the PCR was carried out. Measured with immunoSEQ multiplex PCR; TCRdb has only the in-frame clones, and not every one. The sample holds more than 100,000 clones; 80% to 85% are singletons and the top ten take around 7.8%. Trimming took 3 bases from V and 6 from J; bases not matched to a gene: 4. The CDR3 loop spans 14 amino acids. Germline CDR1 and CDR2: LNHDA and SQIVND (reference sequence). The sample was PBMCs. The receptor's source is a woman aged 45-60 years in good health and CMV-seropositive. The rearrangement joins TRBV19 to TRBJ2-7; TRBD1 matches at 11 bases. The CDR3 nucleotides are TGTGCCAGTAGTATGGGACAGGGGGTTATCGAGCAGTACTTC. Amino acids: CASSMGQGVIEQYF.